Listed below are T cell receptor beta chains from one sample, sequenced in a study of blood T cell repertoires in COVID-19. Repertoires were generated with immunoSEQ multiplex PCR, while TCRdb's copy carries only in-frame clones and drops some. The sample contains roughly 100,000 clones, about 85% of which appear only once. Sequencing used peripheral blood. The receptors were sampled from a man over 45 with active COVID-19. Each CDR3 is given with its conserved first and last residue. Fields, in order: D gene, J gene, V gene, clone size, CDR3 DNA, CDR3 protein. The D gene is left open where the match is weak. Some rows mark clone size as missing; the rest say once, few, many or name a class of expanded clone.

>.|TRBJ1-2|TRBV6-5|.
TGTGCCAGCAGTTACTCGGGAGGGAACTATGGCTACACCTTC
CASSYSGGNYGYTF
>TRBD2|TRBJ2-2|TRBV18|once
TGTGCCAGCTCACCCCAGTCTAGCGGGGTGTACACCGGGGAGCTGTTTTTT
CASSPQSSGVYTGELFF
>.|TRBJ2-1|TRBV4-1|.
TGCGCCAGCAGCCTAAGCGTCCTTTACAATGAGCAGTTCTTC
CASSLSVLYNEQFF
>.|TRBJ1-6|TRBV27|few
TGTGCCAGCAGTTTCGTCCAGGGCAATTCACCCCTCCACTTT
CASSFVQGNSPLHF
>TRBD2|TRBJ2-5|TRBV29-1|.
TGCAGCGTACCTAGCGGGGGGAGGGTAGAGACCCAGTACTTC
CSVPSGGRVETQYF
>.|TRBJ2-5|TRBV5-4|.
TGTGCCAGCAGCTTGGGCTTAACAGGTCAAGAGACCCAGTACTTC
CASSLGLTGQETQYF
>TRBD2|TRBJ2-5|TRBV6-1|.
TGTGCCAGCAGTGAAATGGTGGGGGGGGTCCAAGAGACCCAGTACTTC
CASSEMVGGVQETQYF
>TRBD1|TRBJ1-2|TRBV9|.
TGTGCCAGCACCGGACAGGGCGATTATGGCTACACCTTC
CASTGQGDYGYTF
>.|TRBJ2-7|TRBV6-5|.
TGTGCCAGCAGTCCCGGGGACATATCCTACGAGCAGTACTTC
CASSPGDISYEQYF
>TRBD2|TRBJ2-7|TRBV27|.
TGTGCCAGCAGTCCACCGGGAGGGGGAGCGCGGTACTTC
CASSPPGGGARYF
>TRBD1|TRBJ1-1|TRBV3-1/TRBV3-2|.
TGTGCCAGCAGCCAAGTAGACAGGGGCACGGGAGCTTTCTTT
CASSQVDRGTGAFF
>.|TRBJ1-2|TRBV5-4|.
TGTGCCAGCAGCCACAGCGGGGATGGCTACACCTTC
CASSHSGDGYTF
>.|TRBJ2-1|TRBV4-1|.
TGCGCCAGCAGCCAAGACAACACGCCTTACAATGAGCAGTTCTTC
CASSQDNTPYNEQFF
>.|TRBJ2-7|TRBV7-3|.
TGTGCCAGCAGCCCCTTGGGAGCGGCGGACTACGAGCAGTACTTC
CASSPLGAADYEQYF
>TRBD1|TRBJ1-1|TRBV5-4|.
TGTGCCAGCAGACCTACAGGGGGCGCTTCTGAAGCTTTCTTT
CASRPTGGASEAFF
>.|TRBJ1-3|TRBV5-5|.
TGTGCCAGCAGCACGGGTCCGGAATACTCTGGAAACACCATATATTTT
CASSTGPEYSGNTIYF
>.|TRBJ1-2|TRBV7-9|.
TGTGCCAGCAGCTTTTCCAGTAACTATGGCTACACCTTC
CASSFSSNYGYTF
>TRBD2|TRBJ2-2|TRBV7-9|.
TGTGCCAGCAGCCCTAAAATAAGACTAGCGGGGGTTACCGGGGAGCTGTTTTTT
CASSPKIRLAGVTGELFF